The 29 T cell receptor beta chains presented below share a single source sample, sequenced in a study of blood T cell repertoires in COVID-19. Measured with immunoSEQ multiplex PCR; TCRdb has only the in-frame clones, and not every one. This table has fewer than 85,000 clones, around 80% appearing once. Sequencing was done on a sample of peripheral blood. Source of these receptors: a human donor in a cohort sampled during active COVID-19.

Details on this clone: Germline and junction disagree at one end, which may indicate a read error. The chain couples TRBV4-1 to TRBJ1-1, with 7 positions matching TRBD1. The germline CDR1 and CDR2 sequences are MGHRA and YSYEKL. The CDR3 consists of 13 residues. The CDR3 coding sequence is TGCGCCAGCACCCCACAGGGGAACCCTGAAGCTTTCTTT. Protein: CASTPQGNPEAFF.

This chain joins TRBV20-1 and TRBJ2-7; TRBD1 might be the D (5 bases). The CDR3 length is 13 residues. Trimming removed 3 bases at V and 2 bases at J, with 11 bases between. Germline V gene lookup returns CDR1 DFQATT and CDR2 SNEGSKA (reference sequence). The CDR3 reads CSASSAGTYEQYF. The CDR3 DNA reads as TGCAGTGCTAGTAGTGCAGGGACCTACGAGCAGTACTTC.

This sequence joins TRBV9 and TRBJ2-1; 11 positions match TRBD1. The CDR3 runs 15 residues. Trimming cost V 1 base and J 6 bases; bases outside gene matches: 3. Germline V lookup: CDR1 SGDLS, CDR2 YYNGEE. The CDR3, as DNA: TGTGCCAGCAGCGTATCCGGGACAGGGGGCAATGAGCAGTTCTTC. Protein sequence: CASSVSGTGGNEQFF.

The CDR3 nucleotides are TGTGCCAGCAGTTACTCGACAGCGACTGAAGCTTTCTTT. This gives the protein CASSYSTATEAFF. The chain couples TRBV6-6 to TRBJ1-1; D is perhaps TRBD1 (5 bases). The CDR3 loop spans 13 amino acids. CDR1 and CDR2 (germline): MNHNY, SVGAGI (reference sequence). The V end lost 0 bases, the J end lost 5 bases, and 7 bases lay between the germline ends.

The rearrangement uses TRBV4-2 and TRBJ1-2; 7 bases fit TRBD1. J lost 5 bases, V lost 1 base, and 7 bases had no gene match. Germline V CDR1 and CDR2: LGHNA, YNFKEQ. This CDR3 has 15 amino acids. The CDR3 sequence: CASSQGTGLRYGYTF. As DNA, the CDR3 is TGTGCCAGCAGCCAAGGGACAGGCCTGCGATATGGCTACACCTTC.

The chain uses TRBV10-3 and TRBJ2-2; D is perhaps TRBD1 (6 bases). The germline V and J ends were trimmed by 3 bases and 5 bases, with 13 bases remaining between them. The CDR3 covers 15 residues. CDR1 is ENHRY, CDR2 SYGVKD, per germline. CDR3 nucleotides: TGTGCCATCAGTGACATGGGACAAGGAACCGGGGAGCTGTTTTTT. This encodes CAISDMGQGTGELFF.

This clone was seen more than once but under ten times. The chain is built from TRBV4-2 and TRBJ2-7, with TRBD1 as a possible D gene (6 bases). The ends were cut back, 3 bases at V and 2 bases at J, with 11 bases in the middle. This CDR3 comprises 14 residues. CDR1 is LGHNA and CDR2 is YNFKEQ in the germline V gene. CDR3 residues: CASSQGRGTYEQYF. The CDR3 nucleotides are TGTGCCAGCAGCCAGGGCAGGGGAACCTACGAGCAGTACTTC.

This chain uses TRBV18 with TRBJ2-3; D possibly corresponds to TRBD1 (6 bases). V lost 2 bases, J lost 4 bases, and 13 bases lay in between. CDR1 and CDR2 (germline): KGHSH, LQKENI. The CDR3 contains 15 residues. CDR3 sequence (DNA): TGTGCCAGCTCACCATGGCAGGGGCGCCCAGATACGCAGTATTTT. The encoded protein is CASSPWQGRPDTQYF.

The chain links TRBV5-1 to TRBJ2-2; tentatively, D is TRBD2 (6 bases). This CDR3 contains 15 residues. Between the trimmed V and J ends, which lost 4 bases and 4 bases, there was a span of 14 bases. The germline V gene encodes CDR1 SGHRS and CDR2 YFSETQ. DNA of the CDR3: TGCGCCAGCAGCCACCTCCGGGGGACCACCGGGGAGCTGTTTTTT. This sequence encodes CASSHLRGTTGELFF.

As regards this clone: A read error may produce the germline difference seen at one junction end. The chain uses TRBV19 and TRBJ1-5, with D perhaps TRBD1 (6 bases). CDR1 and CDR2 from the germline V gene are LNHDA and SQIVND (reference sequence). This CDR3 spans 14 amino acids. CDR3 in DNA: TGTGCCACTAGTCCAGGGGTCATCAATCAGCCCCAGCATTTT. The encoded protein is CATSPGVINQPQHF.

The CDR3 sequence is CASSLDGGSTDTQYF. The CDR3 DNA sequence: TGTGCCAGCAGCTTAGATGGGGGGAGCACAGATACGCAGTATTTT. The gene calls are TRBV7-2 and TRBJ2-3; D perhaps matches TRBD2 (6 bases). The CDR3 spans 15 residues. V was trimmed by 1 base and J by 0 bases, leaving 8 bases between them. CDR1 is SGHTA, CDR2 FQGNSA, per germline.

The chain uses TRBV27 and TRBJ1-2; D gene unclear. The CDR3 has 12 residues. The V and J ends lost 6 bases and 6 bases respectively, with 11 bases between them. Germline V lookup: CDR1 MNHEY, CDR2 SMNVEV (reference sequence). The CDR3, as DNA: TGTGCCAGCAGCTCGGGGAGGGATGGCTACACCTTC. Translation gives CASSSGRDGYTF.

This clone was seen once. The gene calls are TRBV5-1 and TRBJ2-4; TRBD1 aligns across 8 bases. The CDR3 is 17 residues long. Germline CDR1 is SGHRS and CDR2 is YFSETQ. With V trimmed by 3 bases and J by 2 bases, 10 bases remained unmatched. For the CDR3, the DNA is TGCGCCAGCAGCTCTCCCCAGGGGGCGGAGACCAAAAACATTCAGTACTTC. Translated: CASSSPQGAETKNIQYF.

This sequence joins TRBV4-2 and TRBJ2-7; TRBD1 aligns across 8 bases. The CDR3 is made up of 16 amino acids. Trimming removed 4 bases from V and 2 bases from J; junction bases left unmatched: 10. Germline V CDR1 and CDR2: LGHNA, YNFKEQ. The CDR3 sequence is CASSLFSGQETYEQYF. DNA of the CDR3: TGTGCCAGCAGCCTGTTCTCGGGACAGGAGACCTACGAGCAGTACTTC.

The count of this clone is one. The CDR3: CASSTPGNEQFF. The CDR3 DNA follows: TGTGCCAGCTCAACGCCGGGAAATGAGCAGTTCTTC. The chain couples TRBV18 to TRBJ2-1, with a possible D match to TRBD2 (5 bases). V was clipped by 5 bases and J by 7 bases, with 9 bases between them. Germline lookup yields CDR1 KGHSH and CDR2 LQKENI. This CDR3 spans 12 amino acids.

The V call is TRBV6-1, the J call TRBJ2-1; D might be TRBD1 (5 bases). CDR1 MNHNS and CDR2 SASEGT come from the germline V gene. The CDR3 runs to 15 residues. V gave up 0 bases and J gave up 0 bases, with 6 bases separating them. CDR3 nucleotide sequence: TGTGCCAGCAGTGAAGCGGGGCGCTCCTACAATGAGCAGTTCTTC. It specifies CASSEAGRSYNEQFF.

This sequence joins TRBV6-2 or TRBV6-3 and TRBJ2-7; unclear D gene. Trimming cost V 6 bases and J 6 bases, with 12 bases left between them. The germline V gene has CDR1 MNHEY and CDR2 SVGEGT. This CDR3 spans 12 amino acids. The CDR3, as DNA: TGTGCCAGCAGCCAATTTCCCAGCGAGCAGTACTTC. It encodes CASSQFPSEQYF.

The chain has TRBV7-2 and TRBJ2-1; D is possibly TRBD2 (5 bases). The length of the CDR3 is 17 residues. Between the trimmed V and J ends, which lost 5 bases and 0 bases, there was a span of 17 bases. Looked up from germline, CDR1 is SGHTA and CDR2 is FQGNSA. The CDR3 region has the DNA TGTGCCAGCAGCCTACGAAGGGCGGGTAGCTCCTACAATGAGCAGTTCTTC. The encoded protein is CASSLRRAGSSYNEQFF.

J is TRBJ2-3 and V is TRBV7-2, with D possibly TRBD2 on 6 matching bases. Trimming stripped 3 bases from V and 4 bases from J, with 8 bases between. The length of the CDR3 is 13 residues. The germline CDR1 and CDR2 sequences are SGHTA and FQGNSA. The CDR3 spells CASSLGGPDTQYF. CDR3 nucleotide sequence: TGTGCCAGCAGCTTGGGGGGTCCAGATACGCAGTATTTT.

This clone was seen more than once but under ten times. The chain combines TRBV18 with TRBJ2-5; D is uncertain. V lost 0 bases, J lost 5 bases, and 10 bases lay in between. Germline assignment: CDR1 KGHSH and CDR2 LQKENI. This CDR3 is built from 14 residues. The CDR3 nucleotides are TGTGCCAGCTCACCACCCACCCACGGTGAGACCCAGTACTTC. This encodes CASSPPTHGETQYF.

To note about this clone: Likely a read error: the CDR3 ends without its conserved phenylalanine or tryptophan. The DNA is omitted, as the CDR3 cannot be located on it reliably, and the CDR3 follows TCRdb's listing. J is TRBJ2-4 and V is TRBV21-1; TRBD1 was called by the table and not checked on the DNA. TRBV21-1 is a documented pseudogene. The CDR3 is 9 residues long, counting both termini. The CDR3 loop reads CASSKGTDE.

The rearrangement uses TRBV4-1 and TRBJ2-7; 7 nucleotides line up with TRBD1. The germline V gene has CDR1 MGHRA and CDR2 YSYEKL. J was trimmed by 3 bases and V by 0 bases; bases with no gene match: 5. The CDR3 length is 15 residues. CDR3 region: CASSQDLGQNYEQYF. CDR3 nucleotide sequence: TGCGCCAGCAGCCAAGATTTGGGACAGAACTACGAGCAGTACTTC.

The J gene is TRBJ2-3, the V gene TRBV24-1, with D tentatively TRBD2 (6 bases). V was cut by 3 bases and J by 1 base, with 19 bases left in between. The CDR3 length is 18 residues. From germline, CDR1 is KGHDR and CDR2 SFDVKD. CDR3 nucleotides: TGTGCCACCAGTGATCCTCCTGTGGGGGGATGGGGCACAGATACGCAGTATTTT. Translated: CATSDPPVGGWGTDTQYF.

The CDR3, as DNA: TGTGCCAGCAGGTTACAGGGCTATGGCTACACCTTC. Translated, it gives CASRLQGYGYTF. The V gene is TRBV6-5, the J gene TRBJ1-2; maybe TRBD1 (6 bases). Germline V gene lookup returns CDR1 MNHEY and CDR2 SVGAGI. V lost 6 bases to trimming and J lost 4 bases, with 9 bases between them. This CDR3 comprises 12 residues.

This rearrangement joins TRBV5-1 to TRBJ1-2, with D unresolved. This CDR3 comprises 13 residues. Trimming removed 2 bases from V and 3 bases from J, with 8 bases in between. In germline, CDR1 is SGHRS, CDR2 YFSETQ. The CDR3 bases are TGCGCCAGCAGCTTTCTGCAGGACTATGGCTACACCTTC. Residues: CASSFLQDYGYTF.

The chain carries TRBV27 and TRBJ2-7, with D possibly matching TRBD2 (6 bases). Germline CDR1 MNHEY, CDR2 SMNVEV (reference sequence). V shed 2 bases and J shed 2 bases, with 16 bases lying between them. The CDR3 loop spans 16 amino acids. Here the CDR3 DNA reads TGTGCCAGCAGTTTACCGCCCGGCGGAGGGGCCTACGAGCAGTACTTC. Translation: CASSLPPGGGAYEQYF.

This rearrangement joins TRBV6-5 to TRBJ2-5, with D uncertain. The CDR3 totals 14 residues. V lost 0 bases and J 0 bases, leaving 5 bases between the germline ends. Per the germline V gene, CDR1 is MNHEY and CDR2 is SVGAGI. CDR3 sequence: CASSYSRYQETQYF. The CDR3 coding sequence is TGTGCCAGCAGTTACTCGAGGTACCAAGAGACCCAGTACTTC.

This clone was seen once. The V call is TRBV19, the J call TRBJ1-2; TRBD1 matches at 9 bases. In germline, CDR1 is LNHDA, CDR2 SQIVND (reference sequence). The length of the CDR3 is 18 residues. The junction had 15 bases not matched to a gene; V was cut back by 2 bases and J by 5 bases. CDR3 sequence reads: CASSIRAPLRQGEYGYTF. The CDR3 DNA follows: TGTGCCAGTAGTATAAGGGCTCCCCTTCGACAGGGGGAATATGGCTACACCTTC.

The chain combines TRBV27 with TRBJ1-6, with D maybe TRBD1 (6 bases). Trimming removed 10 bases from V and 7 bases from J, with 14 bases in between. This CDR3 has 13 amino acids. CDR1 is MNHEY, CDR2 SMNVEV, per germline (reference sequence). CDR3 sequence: CATRGGRNSPLHF. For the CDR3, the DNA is TGTGCCACCAGGGGAGGTAGGAATTCACCCCTCCACTTT.